This T cell receptor beta chain came from a study of early T cells in non-severe SARS-CoV-2 infection. Individually, cDNA molecules had unique molecular identifiers attached to them. In TCRdb, the 5' RACE reads were re-called with MiXCR into one record per CDR3 protein. This sample has fewer than 50,000 distinct CDR3 sequences, with 3% to 4% found just once. This clonotype was seen a few times. Its specificity is unknown. Germline V gene sequence: CDR1 KGHSY, CDR2 FQNENV. The CDR3 is 16 residues long. Trimming removed 4 bases at V and 7 bases at J, with 17 bases between. Findings of the study overall: CD4 and private specificities were missed by VDJdb matching, which favored anti-spike CD8 responses.

The sequenced sample consisted of whole blood. J is TRBJ1-6 and V is TRBV16; a possible D gene is TRBD1 (5 bases). This TCR was sampled from an adult who was a healthcare worker with PCR-confirmed SARS-CoV-2 infection or an uninfected control (not recorded which). The CDR3 DNA follows: TGTGCCAGCAGCCTCAGCTCTCAGGGTGGGAATTCACCCCTCCACTTT. Amino acids: CASSLSSQGGNSPLHF.